Listed below are T cell receptor beta chains from one sample, sequenced in a study of shared clonotypes between healthy human individuals. TCRdb keeps only in-frame clones here, not all; method: immunoSEQ multiplex PCR. The sample holds 2 million to 2.5 million clones; about 95% are singletons and the top ten take more than 0.95%. The source material was naive CD8+ T cells sorted from blood. The receptors originated from a man between 18 and 35 years old in good health. CDR3s leave out the opening cysteine and the closing phenylalanine or tryptophan. Fields, in order: CDR3 protein, D gene, CDR3 length, V gene. D genes are given only for firm matches.

CDR3: ASSLGSGGFYEQY
D: NA
length: 13
V: TRBV11-2

CDR3: ASSVGQERGETQY
D: NA
length: 13
V: TRBV9

CDR3: ASSLKPDTYSPLH
D: NA
length: 13
V: TRBV7-6

CDR3: SVESGPLNTEAF
D: NA
length: 12
V: TRBV29-1

CDR3: ASSVGVATEAF
D: NA
length: 11
V: TRBV9

CDR3: ASSYSPGQNSPLH
D: TRBD1
length: 13
V: TRBV6-5

CDR3: ASSPGTTANTEAF
D: NA
length: 13
V: TRBV5-6

CDR3: ASSTRLEATYNEQF
D: NA
length: 14
V: TRBV7-6

CDR3: ASSQGWDPRYGYT
D: NA
length: 13
V: TRBV4-3

CDR3: ASSYSTPSSYEQY
D: NA
length: 13
V: TRBV6-5

CDR3: ASSPLNTEAF
D: NA
length: 10
V: TRBV5-6

CDR3: ASSLGLPDGELF
D: NA
length: 12
V: TRBV5-6

CDR3: ASSLLHSTGGGYT
D: TRBD1
length: 13
V: TRBV7-9

CDR3: ASSLIVDTGELF
D: NA
length: 12
V: TRBV7-9

CDR3: ASSLVGGPKDTQY
D: NA
length: 13
V: TRBV27

CDR3: ASSASDRNQETQY
D: NA
length: 13
V: TRBV9

CDR3: ASSTGGSYEQY
D: TRBD1
length: 11
V: TRBV12-5

CDR3: ASSYYDRAEQY
D: TRBD1
length: 11
V: TRBV6-5

CDR3: ASSYSTLTEQY
D: NA
length: 11
V: TRBV6-5

CDR3: ASSHSGTGEAF
D: TRBD1
length: 11
V: TRBV4-1

CDR3: ASTKNRDSKSPYEQY
D: TRBD1
length: 15
V: TRBV2

CDR3: AWTAVMNTEAF
D: NA
length: 11
V: TRBV30

CDR3: ASSPGTLSSYNEQF
D: NA
length: 14
V: TRBV7-9

CDR3: SPSRRGTYTEAF
D: NA
length: 12
V: TRBV29-1

CDR3: ASSLVLASYNSPLH
D: NA
length: 14
V: TRBV7-2

CDR3: ASSPQGSEYEQY
D: TRBD1
length: 12
V: TRBV9

CDR3: AWSTVGGPEPQH
D: NA
length: 12
V: TRBV30

CDR3: ASSLVEGSNSPLH
D: NA
length: 13
V: TRBV11-2

CDR3: SVTPRGNEQF
D: TRBD1
length: 10
V: TRBV29-1

CDR3: AWSLGSEQY
D: NA
length: 9
V: TRBV30

CDR3: ASSLRQGDGYT
D: TRBD1
length: 11
V: TRBV4-3

CDR3: ASIRQGRPYEQY
D: TRBD1
length: 12
V: TRBV7-9

CDR3: ASSQPTGELF
D: NA
length: 10
V: TRBV4-1

CDR3: ASSPEGASYEQY
D: TRBD1
length: 12
V: TRBV9

CDR3: ASSPGTGIYYEQY
D: TRBD1
length: 13
V: TRBV7-2

CDR3: ASSSVMGGGNTEAF
D: NA
length: 14
V: TRBV7-9

CDR3: ASSFTTRFGYNEQF
D: NA
length: 14
V: TRBV27

CDR3: ASSVGGDRNPYEQY
D: NA
length: 14
V: TRBV9

CDR3: ASSLSQGAQH
D: TRBD1
length: 10
V: TRBV5-6

CDR3: ASSRSGAVSGTNVLT
D: TRBD2
length: 15
V: TRBV18

CDR3: ASSPAVNNEQF
D: NA
length: 11
V: TRBV5-6

CDR3: ASSYRSGLADEQF
D: TRBD2
length: 13
V: TRBV6-5

CDR3: ASSEGLAGVFYEQY
D: TRBD2
length: 14
V: TRBV6-1

CDR3: SVISGRDTGELF
D: TRBD2
length: 12
V: TRBV29-1

CDR3: ASSPYRDRGHEQY
D: TRBD1
length: 13
V: TRBV14

CDR3: ASSLRAGVEDGYT
D: NA
length: 13
V: TRBV28

CDR3: ASSEQGFSQPQH
D: NA
length: 12
V: TRBV28

CDR3: ASSPIAERTDTQY
D: NA
length: 13
V: TRBV4-3

CDR3: ASSQDRPYNEQF
D: NA
length: 12
V: TRBV4-3

CDR3: ASNPLDTQY
D: NA
length: 9
V: TRBV6-9

CDR3: ASSFTDSSYEQY
D: NA
length: 12
V: TRBV5-6

CDR3: SVDSGGAYGYT
D: TRBD1
length: 11
V: TRBV29-1

CDR3: ASSWGLAAAYEQY
D: TRBD2
length: 13
V: TRBV19

CDR3: ASSQTGFSSYEQY
D: NA
length: 13
V: TRBV27

CDR3: ATSRDRGQEGEKLF
D: NA
length: 14
V: TRBV15

CDR3: ASSELEGPFEKLF
D: NA
length: 13
V: TRBV6-1